This TCR beta chain was captured by sequencing in a study of blood T cells in healthy people across ages. General study findings and limits: For the donors, CMV status was unknown and possibly confounded expanded clonotype changes.

With respect to this clonotype: Its specificity is not known.

The use of a sample-barcoded 5' primer and a J-beta primer mix characterized a second PCR of roughly 6 to 11 cycles. One entry per CDR3 protein results from TCRdb running MiXCR on the 5' RACE reads. The sample has over 750,000 distinct CDR3 sequences; 25% are singletons. The germline V gene has CDR1 LGHDT and CDR2 YNNKEL (reference sequence). With 4 bases removed from V and 3 bases from J, the gap between germline ends came to 13 bases. This CDR3 contains 15 residues. The same sample was also studied in work on T cells of mothers and their children. That publication notes: Sequencing got over 8 million TCR beta CDR3 reads from each mother and several million from each child.

Sequencing was performed on blood. The rearrangement joins TRBV3-1 to TRBJ1-5; D might be TRBD1 (5 bases). The TCR was taken from a boy between 10 and 17 years old in good health. This chain's CDR3 is CASSPGTADNQPQHF. DNA for the CDR3: TGTGCCAGCAGCCCCGGGACCGCCGACAATCAGCCCCAGCATTTT. Full variable domain (remainder filled in from reference TRBV3-1 and TRBJ1-5): DTAVSQTPKYLVTQMGNDKSIKCEQNLGHDTMYWYKQDSKKFLKIMFSYNNKELIINETVPNRFSPKSPDKAHLNLHINSLELGDSAVYFCASSPGTADNQPQHFGDGTRLSIL.